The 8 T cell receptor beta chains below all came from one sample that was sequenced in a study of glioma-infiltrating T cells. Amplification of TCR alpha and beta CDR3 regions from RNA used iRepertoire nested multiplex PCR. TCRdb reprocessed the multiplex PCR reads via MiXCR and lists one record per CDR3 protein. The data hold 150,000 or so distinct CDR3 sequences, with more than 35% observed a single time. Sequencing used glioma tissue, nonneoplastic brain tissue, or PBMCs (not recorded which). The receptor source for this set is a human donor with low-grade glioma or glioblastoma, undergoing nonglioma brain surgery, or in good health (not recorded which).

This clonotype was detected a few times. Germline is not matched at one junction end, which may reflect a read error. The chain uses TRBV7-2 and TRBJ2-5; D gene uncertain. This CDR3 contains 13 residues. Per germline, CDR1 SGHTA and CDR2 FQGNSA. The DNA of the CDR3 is TGTCCCAGCAGCTCCGCCGCCCTAGAGACCCAGTACTTC. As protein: CPSSSAALETQYF.

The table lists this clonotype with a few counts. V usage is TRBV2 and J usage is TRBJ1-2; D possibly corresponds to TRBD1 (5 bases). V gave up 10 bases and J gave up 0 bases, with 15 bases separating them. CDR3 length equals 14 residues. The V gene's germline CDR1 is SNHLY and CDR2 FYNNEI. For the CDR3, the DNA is TGTGCCAACGCACAGGTCGTCTCTAACTATGGCTACACCTTC. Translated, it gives CANAQVVSNYGYTF.

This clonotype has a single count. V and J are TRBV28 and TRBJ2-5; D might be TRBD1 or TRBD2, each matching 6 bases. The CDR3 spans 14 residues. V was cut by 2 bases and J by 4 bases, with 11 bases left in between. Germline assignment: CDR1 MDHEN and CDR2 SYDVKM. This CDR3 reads CASSLNGGRETQYF. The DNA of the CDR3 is TGTGCCAGCAGTTTAAACGGGGGCCGAGAGACCCAGTACTTC.

CDR3 residues: CASSSTGTSGREQYF. In nucleotides, the CDR3 is TGTGCCAGCAGTTCAACCGGGACTAGCGGGAGGGAGCAGTACTTC. The rearrangement joins TRBV28 to TRBJ2-7; TRBD2 aligns across 15 bases. CDR3 size: 15 residues. Germline V gene lookup returns CDR1 MDHEN and CDR2 SYDVKM. V was clipped by 4 bases and J by 7 bases; unmatched bases: 5.

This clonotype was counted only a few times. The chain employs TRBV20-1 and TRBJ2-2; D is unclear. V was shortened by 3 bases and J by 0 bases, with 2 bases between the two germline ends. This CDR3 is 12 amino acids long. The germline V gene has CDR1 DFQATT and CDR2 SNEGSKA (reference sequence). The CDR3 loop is CSASPNTGELFF. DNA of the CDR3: TGCAGTGCTAGTCCGAACACCGGGGAGCTGTTTTTT.

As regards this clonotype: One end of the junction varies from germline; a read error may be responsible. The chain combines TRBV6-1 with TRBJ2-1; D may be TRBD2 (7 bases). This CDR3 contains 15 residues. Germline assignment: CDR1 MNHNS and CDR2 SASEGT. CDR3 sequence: CTSSYRGATNNEQFF. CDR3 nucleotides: TGTACCAGCAGTTATCGGGGGGCAACAAACAATGAGCAGTTCTTC.

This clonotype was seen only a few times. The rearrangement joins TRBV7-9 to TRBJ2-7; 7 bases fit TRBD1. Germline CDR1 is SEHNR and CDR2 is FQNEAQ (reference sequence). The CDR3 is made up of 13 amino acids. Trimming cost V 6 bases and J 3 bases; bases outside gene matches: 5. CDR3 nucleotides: TGTGCCAGCAGGAGAGGGACAGACTACGAGCAGTACTTC. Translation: CASRRGTDYEQYF.

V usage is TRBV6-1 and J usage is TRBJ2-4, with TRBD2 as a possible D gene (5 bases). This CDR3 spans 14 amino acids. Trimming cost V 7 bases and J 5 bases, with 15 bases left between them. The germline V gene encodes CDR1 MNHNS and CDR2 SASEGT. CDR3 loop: CASKASSGQNIQYF. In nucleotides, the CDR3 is TGTGCCAGCAAGGCGTCGAGCGGACAAAACATTCAGTACTTC.